The 24 T cell receptor beta chains below come from one sample, sequenced in a study of T cell responses to AZD1222 COVID-19 vaccine. Sequencing was performed with immunoSEQ multiplex PCR; in TCRdb, only in-frame clones are kept and a portion is missing. There are around 160,000 clones in the sample; roughly nine tenths occur only once, and 5.1% lies in the top ten. Specimen: peripheral blood, collected on day 0 of AZD1222 vaccination. The origin of the receptors is an adult in good health.

In this sample, this clone turned up a few times. This chain connects TRBV9 to TRBJ2-1; 8 nucleotides agree with TRBD2. The CDR3 has 15 residues. Germline CDR1 SGDLS, CDR2 YYNGEE. The junction had 4 bases not matched to a gene; V was cut back by 3 bases and J by 2 bases. CDR3 nucleotides: TGTGCCAGCAGCGAAAGCGGGAGCACCTACAATGAGCAGTTCTTC. It specifies CASSESGSTYNEQFF.

The chain employs TRBV5-1 and TRBJ2-1; D is uncertain. The V end lost 2 bases, the J end lost 9 bases, and 12 bases lay between the germline ends. CDR1 is SGHRS and CDR2 is YFSETQ in the germline V gene. This CDR3 region has 13 residues. CDR3 amino acids: CASSLYVGGEQFF. The CDR3 region has the DNA TGCGCCAGCAGCTTATACGTGGGCGGTGAGCAGTTCTTC.

V is TRBV28 and J is TRBJ1-5; 8 bases agree with TRBD1. Per germline, CDR1 MDHEN and CDR2 SYDVKM. Trimming cost V 1 base and J 5 bases; bases outside gene matches: 10. The CDR3 contains 17 residues. The CDR3, as DNA: TGTGCCAGCAGTTTATTTACCGGGACAGGAGACGATCAGCCCCAGCATTTT. Translated: CASSLFTGTGDDQPQHF.

The chain couples TRBV18 to TRBJ1-4; 8 nucleotides match TRBD1. This CDR3 is 15 amino acids long. CDR1 is KGHSH and CDR2 is LQKENI in the germline V gene. J was trimmed by 5 bases and V by 2 bases; bases with no gene match: 4. CDR3 residues: CASSPGTGANEKLFF. CDR3 nucleotides: TGTGCCAGCTCACCAGGGACAGGTGCAAATGAAAAACTGTTTTTT.

This chain links TRBV12-5 with TRBJ2-7, with 9 bases identical to TRBD1. The length of the CDR3 is 17 residues. Germline CDR1 is LGHNT and CDR2 is FRNRAP. J gave up 3 bases and V 3 bases, and 12 bases lay outside the gene matches. CDR3 DNA sequence: TGTGCTAGTGGTTTCTATACATCGGGACAGGGAATCTACGAGCAGTACTTC. Translation: CASGFYTSGQGIYEQYF.

This rearrangement joins TRBV7-3 to TRBJ1-1; a weak D match, TRBD1 (5 bases). Trimming removed 0 bases from V and 0 bases from J, with 8 bases in between. Germline CDR1 and CDR2: SGHTA and FQGTGA. This CDR3 contains 15 residues. The CDR3 loop reads CASSLTGRVNTEAFF. CDR3 DNA: TGTGCCAGCAGCTTAACGGGCAGGGTGAACACTGAAGCTTTCTTT.

The rearrangement uses TRBV6-2 or TRBV6-3 and TRBJ1-5; the D gene is possibly TRBD1 (5 bases). With 4 bases removed from V and 1 base from J, the gap between germline ends came to 11 bases. The CDR3 sequence is 15 residues long. Germline V gene sequence: CDR1 MNHEY, CDR2 SVGEGT. CDR3 DNA sequence: TGTGCCAGCAGTTTTGCGGGGGGGAGCAATCAGCCCCAGCATTTT. It translates to CASSFAGGSNQPQHF.

The rearrangement joins TRBV5-1 to TRBJ1-5, with D perhaps TRBD1 (5 bases). CDR1 SGHRS and CDR2 YFSETQ come from the germline V gene. This CDR3 comprises 15 residues. The V and J ends lost 1 base and 4 bases respectively, with 12 bases between them. The CDR3 DNA reads as TGCGCCAGCAGCTTGACCGGGGACCTTAATCAGCCCCAGCATTTT. Its translation is CASSLTGDLNQPQHF. The full variable domain, rest sourced from reference TRBV5-1 and TRBJ1-5, is KAGVTQTPRYLIKTRGQQVTLSCSPISGHRSVSWYQQTPGQGLQFLFEYFSETQRNKGNFPGRFSGRQFSNSRSEMNVSTLELGDSALYLCASSLTGDLNQPQHFGDGTRLSIL.

The chain combines TRBV14 with TRBJ2-2, with D possibly TRBD2 on 6 matching bases. The germline V gene has CDR1 SGHDN and CDR2 FVKESK. V was shortened by 0 bases and J by 2 bases, with 13 bases between the two germline ends. CDR3 length equals 17 residues. The DNA for the CDR3 is TGTGCCAGCAGCCAAGATTGGGGGGAAATTAACACCGGGGAGCTGTTTTTT. Its protein product is CASSQDWGEINTGELFF.

In this sample, this clone turned up a few times. CDR3 nucleotides: TGTGCCAGCAGCCAAGCAGGGACCTACGAGCAGTACTTC. Residues: CASSQAGTYEQYF. The genes are TRBV3-1 (or the pseudogene TRBV3-2) and TRBJ2-7; a weak D match, TRBD1 (5 bases). The CDR3 runs 13 residues. V lost 1 base to trimming and J lost 2 bases, with 6 bases between them. CDR1 and CDR2 from the germline V gene are LGHDT and YNNKEL (reference sequence).

This chain joins TRBV28 and TRBJ1-5; tentative D call: TRBD1 (6 bases). The CDR3 is 14 amino acids. Germline loops: CDR1 MDHEN, CDR2 SYDVKM. With 9 bases removed from V and 3 bases from J, the gap between germline ends came to 15 bases. The CDR3 bases are TGTGCCAGTCTAGTCGGACAGCTCAATCAGCCCCAGCATTTT. Translation gives CASLVGQLNQPQHF.

The V and J genes are TRBV18 and TRBJ2-1, with TRBD2 identical over 13 bases. Trimming removed 1 base from V and 6 bases from J; junction bases left unmatched: 9. The CDR3 is made up of 18 amino acids. The germline gives CDR1 KGHSH, CDR2 LQKENI. The CDR3 DNA reads TGTGCCAGCTCACCACGGGGACTAGCGGGATCTAGAGGCAATGAGCAGTTCTTC. Translation: CASSPRGLAGSRGNEQFF.

The CDR3 region has the DNA TGCGCCAGCAGCACAGACTTAACCGGGACTAGCATCTACAATGAGCAGTTCTTC. Protein sequence: CASSTDLTGTSIYNEQFF. The V gene is TRBV4-3, the J gene TRBJ2-1, with TRBD2 matching over 9 bases. The germline CDR1 and CDR2 sequences are LGHNA and YSLEER. This CDR3 is built from 18 residues. V shed 5 bases, J shed 3 bases, and the junction held 14 bases outside the gene matches.

The chain has TRBV6-1 and TRBJ2-5; D call uncertain. Germline CDR1 is MNHNS and CDR2 is SASEGT. This CDR3 spans 14 amino acids. Trimming left V 3 bases short and J 6 bases short, with 14 bases between. The CDR3 nucleotides are TGTGCCAGCAGTGAGACCACAGTCAGGCAGACCCAGTACTTC. It translates to CASSETTVRQTQYF.

This rearrangement joins TRBV5-1 to TRBJ1-3; no firm D call. In germline, CDR1 is SGHRS, CDR2 YFSETQ. The CDR3 spans 14 residues. V lost 0 bases, J lost 2 bases, and 6 bases lay in between. The CDR3, as DNA: TGCGCCAGCAGCTTGGACGGGGCTGGAAACACCATATATTTT. Protein product: CASSLDGAGNTIYF. Full variable domain (remainder filled in from reference TRBV5-1 and TRBJ1-3): KAGVTQTPRYLIKTRGQQVTLSCSPISGHRSVSWYQQTPGQGLQFLFEYFSETQRNKGNFPGRFSGRQFSNSRSEMNVSTLELGDSALYLCASSLDGAGNTIYFGEGSWLTVV.

The chain uses TRBV6-5 and TRBJ2-7; either TRBD1 or TRBD2 may fit D (5 bases each). Deletions cut 6 bases from V and 0 bases from J, with 12 bases between. Per germline, CDR1 MNHEY and CDR2 SVGAGI. The CDR3 runs to 14 residues. In nucleotides, the CDR3 is TGTGCCAGCAGGGGGGATCCTAGCTCCTACGAGCAGTACTTC. It codes for CASRGDPSSYEQYF.

This chain joins TRBV4-1 and TRBJ2-7; TRBD2 matches 13 bases. In germline, CDR1 is MGHRA, CDR2 YSYEKL. Unmatched junction bases numbered 5, after V lost 0 bases and J lost 6 bases. The CDR3 consists of 16 residues. CDR3 protein: CASSQDLGLAGSEQYF. The CDR3 DNA reads as TGCGCCAGCAGCCAAGATCTGGGACTAGCGGGATCCGAGCAGTACTTC.

The chain couples TRBV28 to TRBJ2-1; D is tentatively TRBD1 or TRBD2 (7 bases each). Germline V CDR1 and CDR2: MDHEN, SYDVKM. CDR3 length: 16 residues. V dropped 3 bases and J dropped 7 bases, with 19 bases sitting between them. The CDR3 coding sequence is TGTGCCAGCAGTTTCGGGGGGCAGGGGGAAAGGAATGAGCAGTTCTTC. Translation gives CASSFGGQGERNEQFF.

This clone was picked up one time. V usage is TRBV28 and J usage is TRBJ1-5; no definite D call. The CDR3 has 14 residues. CDR1 is MDHEN and CDR2 is SYDVKM in the germline V gene. V shed 10 bases and J shed 0 bases, with 13 bases lying between them. CDR3 amino acids: CATFPSGSNQPQHF. In nucleotides, the CDR3 is TGTGCCACGTTTCCTTCTGGTAGCAATCAGCCCCAGCATTTT. Supplemented by reference TRBV28 and TRBJ1-5, the full variable domain reads DVKVTQSSRYLVKRTGEKVFLECVQDMDHENMFWYRQDPGLGLRLIYFSYDVKMKEKGDIPEGYSVSREKKERFSLILESASTNQTSMYLCATFPSGSNQPQHFGDGTRLSIL.

This chain joins TRBV11-3 and TRBJ1-4; 7 bases are shared with TRBD1. Germline V gene lookup returns CDR1 SGHNT and CDR2 YENEEA. The CDR3 runs 13 residues. V trimming: 6 bases; J trimming: 8 bases; junction bases outside the gene matches: 6. CDR3 amino acids: CASRRQGAEKLFF. The CDR3 DNA sequence: TGTGCCAGCAGAAGACAGGGAGCCGAAAAACTGTTTTTT.

The chain couples TRBV10-3 to TRBJ2-5; the D is unclear. The CDR3 extends over 13 amino acids. V was clipped by 2 bases and J by 1 base, with 5 bases between them. Germline V lookup: CDR1 ENHRY, CDR2 SYGVKD. CDR3 loop: CAISERSQETQYF. Here the CDR3 DNA reads TGTGCCATCAGTGAGCGGTCCCAAGAGACCCAGTACTTC.

The rearrangement links TRBV4-2 to TRBJ1-5; TRBD1 agrees at 8 bases. Trimming took 0 bases from V and 3 from J; bases not matched to a gene: 10. The CDR3 is 18 residues long. Germline V gene lookup returns CDR1 LGHNA and CDR2 YNFKEQ. This CDR3 is CASSQETGDTTPNQPQHF. The CDR3 bases are TGTGCCAGCAGCCAAGAGACAGGGGACACCACCCCCAATCAGCCCCAGCATTTT.

The chain has TRBV30 and TRBJ1-5; TRBD1 matches at 8 bases. The V gene's germline CDR1 is GTSNPN and CDR2 SVGIG (reference sequence). This CDR3 comprises 17 residues. Trimming at V came to 2 bases and at J to 0 bases, leaving 9 bases not matched to a gene. The CDR3 nucleotides are TGTGCCTGGAGTTCCGACAGGGGACAAAATAGCAATCAGCCCCAGCATTTT. It yields the protein CAWSSDRGQNSNQPQHF.

V is TRBV28 and J is TRBJ1-5, with 9 nucleotides matching TRBD1. This CDR3 comprises 14 residues. Germline CDR1 and CDR2: MDHEN and SYDVKM. With 5 bases clipped from V and 5 bases from J, the junction kept 4 bases outside the gene matches. This CDR3 is CASSLQGAHQPQHF. CDR3 nucleotides: TGTGCCAGCAGTCTACAGGGGGCGCATCAGCCCCAGCATTTT.